The 26 T cell receptor beta chains in this list originate from one sample, sequenced in a study of cytomegalovirus exposure and HLA in healthy donors. The primer mix had 60 Vbeta and 13 Jbeta primers. Assay: immunoSEQ multiplex PCR; the TCRdb copy retains only in-frame clones and omits some. The sample lists around 50,000 clones, about 86% occurring once. The sequencing input was PBMCs. The receptor source for this set is a man aged 35-49 years in good health and CMV-seronegative.

The chain combines TRBV5-4 with TRBJ2-5; 11 bases are shared with TRBD2. This CDR3 has 14 residues. Germline-derived CDR1 and CDR2 are SGHNT and YYREEE (reference sequence). V trimming: 4 bases; J trimming: 5 bases; junction bases outside the gene matches: 4. CDR3: CASSRGLAGETQYF. The CDR3 nucleotides read TGTGCCAGCAGCCGCGGACTAGCGGGTGAGACCCAGTACTTC.

This chain joins TRBV4-2 and TRBJ1-1; the D is unclear. The CDR3 contains 16 residues. Trimming removed 2 bases at V and 0 bases at J, with 13 bases between. Germline values: CDR1 LGHNA, CDR2 YNFKEQ. The CDR3 loop reads CASSQHPGNMNTEAFF. The CDR3 bases are TGTGCCAGCAGCCAACATCCGGGGAATATGAACACTGAAGCTTTCTTT.

The chain uses TRBV15 and TRBJ2-5; 10 bases are a match to TRBD1. The J call may not be correct, given that the DNA end is closer to TRBJ2-7. The length of the CDR3 is 17 residues. The germline V gene encodes CDR1 LNHNV and CDR2 YYDKDF (reference sequence). CDR3 coding DNA: TGTGCCACCAGCTTCCGGACGGGGACAGGGGAATCCTACGAGCAGTACTTC. Protein product: CATSFRTGTGESYEQYF.

As concerns this clone: At one end, the junction sequence differs from germline, possibly due to a read error. The gene calls are TRBV19 and TRBJ1-5; D is ambiguous. Germline values: CDR1 LNHDA, CDR2 SQIVND (reference sequence). CDR3 size: 14 residues. The CDR3 reads CASSPQSSDQPQHF. As DNA, the CDR3 is TGTGCCAGTAGTCCACAGAGTAGCGATCAGCCCCAGCATTTT.

The rearrangement links TRBV5-6 to TRBJ2-1, with 8 bases aligning to TRBD2. V dropped 0 bases and J dropped 7; count of bases not matched to a gene: 6. Germline V CDR1 and CDR2: SGHDT, YYEEEE. CDR3 length: 15 residues. CDR3 in amino acids: CASSLVTGGRNEQFF. As DNA, the CDR3 is TGTGCCAGCAGCTTGGTTACGGGGGGGAGGAATGAGCAGTTCTTC.

In this sample, this clone turned up a few times. The gene calls are TRBV4-3 and TRBJ1-4, with TRBD1 matching 7 bases. From germline, CDR1 is LGHNA and CDR2 YSLEER. With V trimmed by 0 bases and J by 5 bases, 6 bases remained unmatched. The length of the CDR3 is 16 residues. The CDR3 sequence is CASSQEVGRGNEKLFF. As DNA, the CDR3 is TGCGCCAGCAGCCAAGAAGTCGGCAGGGGGAATGAAAAACTGTTTTTT.

This chain links TRBV27 with TRBJ1-5, with D possibly being TRBD1 (5 bases). Trimming removed 7 bases at V and 5 bases at J, with 18 bases between. In germline, CDR1 is MNHEY, CDR2 SMNVEV (reference sequence). The CDR3 is 15 amino acids. The CDR3 DNA reads TGTGCCAGCATTTCCATAACAGGTTTTCATCAGCCCCAGCATTTT. Its protein product is CASISITGFHQPQHF.

This clone was counted a few times. CDR3 DNA: TGTGCCAGCAGCGAGGGACAGGGGAGAACTGAAGCTTTCTTT. Translation: CASSEGQGRTEAFF. The chain carries TRBV5-4 and TRBJ1-1, with 10 bases aligning to TRBD1. The CDR3 has 14 residues. The V gene's germline CDR1 is SGHNT and CDR2 YYREEE (reference sequence). V shed 4 bases and J 5 bases; nucleotides not matched to a gene: 5.

V is TRBV18 and J is TRBJ1-5; 7 positions match TRBD1. Losses at the gene ends were 4 bases for V and 4 bases for J; bases not matched to a gene: 4. The CDR3 runs to 14 residues. Germline V gene data show CDR1 as KGHSH and CDR2 as LQKENI. The CDR3 nucleotides read TGTGCCAGCTCACGGGACAGCATGAATCAGCCCCAGCATTTT. Translating it yields CASSRDSMNQPQHF.

This clone has only one observation. The chain joins TRBV30 to TRBJ2-3; 9 nucleotides match TRBD2. This CDR3 comprises 18 residues. CDR1 is GTSNPN, CDR2 SVGIG, per germline (reference sequence). V trimming: 1 base; J trimming: 1 base; junction bases outside the gene matches: 12. CDR3 loop: CAWSAWLGGGGGTDTQYF. DNA for the CDR3: TGTGCCTGGAGTGCTTGGCTGGGGGGCGGGGGGGGCACAGATACGCAGTATTTT.

This clone has just a few counts. The DNA of the CDR3 is TGCGCCAGCAGCCAAGAGCAAGGGGGGGCAGGTCAGCCCCAGCATTTT. Translated, it gives CASSQEQGGAGQPQHF. The genes are TRBV4-3 and TRBJ1-5; possible D gene TRBD1, 6 bases. The CDR3 length is 16 residues. Trimming took off 0 bases at V and 6 bases at J, with 15 bases between the two ends. The germline CDR1 and CDR2 sequences are LGHNA and YSLEER.

This clone has a single count. The chain couples TRBV7-2 to TRBJ2-5; 9 bases map to TRBD1. The J segment lost 5 bases and the V segment lost 5 bases, leaving 9 bases of the junction unmatched. The germline V gene encodes CDR1 SGHTA and CDR2 FQGNSA. There are 15 residues in the CDR3. This CDR3 is CASSTDRGTGETQYF. As DNA, the CDR3 is TGTGCCAGCAGCACAGACCGTGGGACAGGGGAGACCCAGTACTTC.

V is TRBV7-8 and J is TRBJ1-4, with 9 bases aligning to TRBD1. CDR3 size: 14 residues. With V trimmed by 4 bases and J by 8 bases, 5 bases remained unmatched. Germline values: CDR1 SGHVS, CDR2 FQNEAQ. Here the CDR3 DNA reads TGTGCCAGCAGCTCTAGACAGGGGGGAGAAAAACTGTTTTTT. This translates into CASSSRQGGEKLFF.

This clone has only a few counts. The chain links TRBV2 to TRBJ1-4, with no clear D. This CDR3 comprises 15 residues. The V end lost 0 bases, the J end lost 3 bases, and 8 bases lay between the germline ends. The V gene's germline CDR1 is SNHLY and CDR2 FYNNEI. CDR3 amino acids: CASSEAPRANEKLFF. CDR3 in DNA: TGTGCCAGCAGTGAAGCGCCGCGGGCTAATGAAAAACTGTTTTTT.

J is TRBJ2-5 and V is TRBV10-3; the D gene is possibly TRBD2 (6 bases). Germline V gives CDR1 ENHRY, CDR2 SYGVKD. The CDR3 is 13 amino acids. V gave up 4 bases and J gave up 0 bases, with 6 bases separating them. The CDR3: CAISGGDQETQYF. CDR3 DNA sequence: TGTGCCATCAGTGGGGGGGACCAAGAGACCCAGTACTTC.

As for this clone: A junction boundary mismatches the germline segment, possibly from a read error. This sequence joins TRBV4-3 and TRBJ1-1, with a weak D call TRBD1 (5 bases). Germline V gene sequence: CDR1 LGHNA, CDR2 YSLEER. The CDR3 totals 14 residues. Here the CDR3 DNA reads TGCGCCAGCAGCCAAGGGGCAGGGAACTCTGAAGCTTTCTTT. This encodes CASSQGAGNSEAFF.

This clone occurred a few times. The rearrangement links TRBV5-4 to TRBJ2-5, with 7 bases that match TRBD1. The CDR3 has 13 residues. In germline, CDR1 is SGHNT, CDR2 YYREEE (reference sequence). V was clipped by 0 bases and J by 5 bases; unmatched bases: 1. The CDR3 here is CASSLEGAETQYF. Written as DNA, the CDR3 is TGTGCCAGCAGCTTGGAGGGGGCCGAGACCCAGTACTTC.

V gene TRBV29-1 combines with J gene TRBJ2-5, with D perhaps matching TRBD2 (6 bases). The CDR3 extends over 11 amino acids. The V and J ends lost 2 bases and 7 bases respectively, with 8 bases between them. Germline values: CDR1 SQVTM, CDR2 ANQGSEA. The chain's CDR3 is CSVEPGGTQYF. DNA for the CDR3: TGCAGCGTTGAACCCGGGGGGACCCAGTACTTC.

This clone is medium-sized (0.01 to 0.1%). The chain couples TRBV5-8 to TRBJ2-1; no firm D call. CDR3 size: 12 residues. V lost 1 base and J lost 8, with 7 bases in between. Germline V gene sequence: CDR1 SGHTS, CDR2 YDEGEE. The CDR3: CASSLSGDEQFF. CDR3 bases: TGTGCCAGCAGCTTGTCCGGAGATGAGCAGTTCTTC.

V usage is TRBV29-1 and J usage is TRBJ1-2, with D hard to call. Looked up from germline, CDR1 is SQVTM and CDR2 is ANQGSEA. The CDR3 loop spans 13 amino acids. V was trimmed by 7 bases and J by 2 bases, leaving 14 bases between them. CDR3 in amino acids: CSAGRGYNYGYTF. CDR3 DNA: TGCAGCGCCGGTCGTGGTTACAACTATGGCTACACCTTC.

CDR3 DNA sequence: TGTGCCAGCAGTTCCCAGCGGGGGGGCTACAATGAGCAGTTCTTC. Translating gives CASSSQRGGYNEQFF. This chain uses TRBV28 with TRBJ2-1, with TRBD2 identical over 10 bases. The germline V gene has CDR1 MDHEN and CDR2 SYDVKM. The CDR3 is 15 amino acids. Germline trimming cut 4 bases from V and 3 bases from J; bases unmatched to any gene: 3.

This chain connects TRBV7-8 to TRBJ2-1, with TRBD2 identical over 9 bases. The CDR3 sequence is 12 residues long. The junction had 2 bases not matched to a gene; V was cut back by 5 bases and J by 9 bases. Germline CDR1 reads SGHVS; CDR2 reads FQNEAQ. The CDR3 region is CASSRLAAEQFF. For the CDR3, the DNA is TGTGCCAGCAGCAGACTAGCGGCTGAGCAGTTCTTC.

This rearrangement joins TRBV30 to TRBJ1-6, with D hard to call. Per the germline V gene, CDR1 is GTSNPN and CDR2 is SVGIG (reference sequence). This CDR3 comprises 14 residues. Trimming removed 0 bases at V and 8 bases at J, with 11 bases between. The CDR3 reads CAWSVLGEDSPLHF. The CDR3 region has the DNA TGTGCCTGGAGTGTACTGGGAGAGGATTCACCCCTCCACTTT. The whole variable domain, remainder taken from reference TRBV30 and TRBJ1-6, is SQTIHQWPATLVQPVGSPLSLECTVEGTSNPNLYWYRQAAGRGLQLLFYSVGIGQISSEVPQNLSASRPQDRQFILSSKKLLLSDSGFYLCAWSVLGEDSPLHFGNGTRLTVT.

This chain connects TRBV7-2 to TRBJ2-5; D perhaps matches TRBD2 (5 bases). CDR3 size: 14 residues. Germline CDR1 is SGHTA and CDR2 is FQGNSA. V was trimmed by 2 bases and J by 1 base, leaving 8 bases between them. The CDR3 DNA reads as TGTGCCAGCAGCTTAACTAGAATCCAAGAGACCCAGTACTTC. As protein: CASSLTRIQETQYF.

This clone was recorded once. J is TRBJ2-5 and V is TRBV18; 7 nucleotides align to TRBD2. V lost 2 bases, J lost 5 bases, and 5 bases stayed unmatched. CDR1 is KGHSH, CDR2 LQKENI, per germline. This CDR3 has 14 residues. The DNA of the CDR3 is TGTGCCAGCTCACCAAGGGAGGGCCTGGAGACCCAGTACTTC. Translated: CASSPREGLETQYF.

This clone was recorded a few times. The V and J genes are TRBV7-9 and TRBJ2-1; D ambiguous. Germline values: CDR1 SEHNR, CDR2 FQNEAQ (reference sequence). CDR3 length equals 13 residues. V lost 1 base, J lost 8 bases, and 9 bases lay in between. This CDR3 reads CASSLVAWDEQFF. CDR3 bases: TGTGCCAGCAGCTTAGTAGCATGGGATGAGCAGTTCTTC.